This T cell receptor (beta chain) was documented in a study of post-analysis software for immune sequencing data. The study, taken as a whole, reports: About five TRBV segments, including TRBV5-6, TRBV5-1 and TRBV20-1, were more frequent in patients than controls.

CDR3 length: 14 residues. V lost 7 bases and J 0 bases, leaving 12 bases between the germline ends. Germline V gene lookup returns CDR1 SQVTM and CDR2 ANQGSEA. The TCR beta cDNA libraries contained unique molecular identifiers. One entry per CDR3 protein results from TCRdb running MiXCR on the PCR reads. The table includes approximately 730,000 distinct CDR3 sequences, more than 45% detected once. Comment on this clonotype: Its target is unknown.

The gene calls are TRBV29-1 and TRBJ2-2; possible D gene TRBD2, 5 bases. The source material was blood. The receptor was isolated from a girl aged 10 to 17 with multiple sclerosis. The CDR3 sequence is CSGRESANTGELFF. CDR3 sequence (DNA): TGCAGCGGACGGGAAAGCGCGAACACCGGGGAGCTGTTTTTT.